A single sample is the source of the 18 T cell receptor beta chains below, sequenced in a study of T-cell memory formation after mild COVID-19 (dated by TCRdb to the early 2020s). Library preparation was by 5' RACE. Sequencing was carried out with an Illumina NovaSeq 6000. Using fastp at Q25 and MiXCR, TCRdb reprocessed the public reads and kept productive beta chains. Each record represents a unique CDR3 protein, reported with the most common genes and DNA among its rows. The sample records 250,000 to 300,000 distinct CDR3 sequences, around 15% of which are singletons. The top ten clones comprise roughly 22% of the sample. The specimen was PBMCs or a T cell subset sorted from them (not recorded which). These receptors were obtained from a man in his late teens or twenties who had mild COVID-19 (a few samples of this study predate the infection). The sample titles of this study are shuffled in the database, so cell type and time point are left out; the donor was told from shared clones.

The table lists this clonotype with a few counts. The genes are TRBV5-6 and TRBJ2-3; 7 bases are shared with TRBD1. J was trimmed by 4 bases and V by 2 bases; bases with no gene match: 7. There are 15 residues in the CDR3. Germline V lookup: CDR1 SGHDT, CDR2 YYEEEE. The chain's CDR3 is CASSFVDRVADTQYF. The CDR3 bases are TGTGCCAGCAGCTTCGTTGACAGGGTTGCAGATACGCAGTATTTT.

In this sample, this clonotype turned up a few times. V is TRBV5-6 and J is TRBJ1-2; 8 bases are shared with TRBD1. Trimming cost V 3 bases and J 4 bases; bases outside gene matches: 2. This CDR3 comprises 13 residues. Germline V gene data show CDR1 as SGHDT and CDR2 as YYEEEE. CDR3 bases: TGTGCCAGCAGCTCGGACAGGGTCTATGGCTACACCTTC. This sequence encodes CASSSDRVYGYTF.

The CDR3: CASSLQGLGEQFF. CDR3 sequence (DNA): TGTGCCAGCAGCCTACAGGGTTTGGGTGAGCAGTTCTTC. The J gene is TRBJ2-1, the V gene TRBV9, with D perhaps TRBD1 (6 bases). CDR1 and CDR2 from the germline V gene are SGDLS and YYNGEE. V lost 4 bases and J 9 bases, leaving 14 bases between the germline ends. The CDR3 loop spans 13 amino acids.

This clonotype was detected many times. The V gene is TRBV12-3 or TRBV12-4, the J gene TRBJ2-1; 12 nucleotides align to TRBD1. The CDR3 consists of 15 residues. Trimming took 5 bases from V and 6 from J; bases not matched to a gene: 5. The CDR3 region has the DNA TGTGCCAGCAGTCCTCCGGGACAGGGGGCCAATGAGCAGTTCTTC. It codes for CASSPPGQGANEQFF.

The V gene is TRBV11-2, the J gene TRBJ2-5; 9 nucleotides agree with TRBD2. J was trimmed by 0 bases and V by 9 bases; bases with no gene match: 8. Germline CDR1 and CDR2: SGHAT and FQNNGV. This CDR3 spans 15 amino acids. CDR3 in amino acids: CASTPSGGYQETQYF. CDR3 sequence (DNA): TGTGCCAGTACCCCCAGCGGGGGGTACCAAGAGACCCAGTACTTC.

Of note for this clonotype: A clone one base away is much larger, so this may be a read error. V gene TRBV29-1 combines with J gene TRBJ1-2, with D hard to call. CDR3 length: 13 amino acids. Germline assignment: CDR1 SQVTM and CDR2 ANQGSEA. CDR3 DNA: TGCAGCGTCCCCGATTCCGGTAGCTATGGCTACGCCTTC. It translates to CSVPDSGSYGYAF.

This clonotype has more than one count but fewer than ten. This chain connects TRBV7-8 to TRBJ2-1; TRBD1 matches at 7 bases. The junction had 7 bases not matched to a gene; V was cut back by 0 bases and J by 5 bases. This CDR3 comprises 16 residues. Germline V CDR1 and CDR2: SGHVS, FQNEAQ. CDR3 nucleotides: TGTGCCAGCAGCTTAGCGGGGCTCGACAGGGACAATGAGCAGTTCTTC. Translating gives CASSLAGLDRDNEQFF.

At least ten counts were recorded for this clonotype. The CDR3 sequence is CASSPPSKETQYF. The CDR3 coding sequence is TGTGCCAGCTCACCACCGTCAAAAGAGACCCAGTACTTC. This chain joins TRBV18 and TRBJ2-5; D call uncertain. The germline V gene has CDR1 KGHSH and CDR2 LQKENI. The CDR3 runs to 13 residues. V was shortened by 0 bases and J by 3 bases, with 5 bases between the two germline ends.

This clonotype was observed a few times. The V and J genes are TRBV6-2 or TRBV6-3 and TRBJ2-7; 8 positions match TRBD1. CDR1 is MNHEY, CDR2 SVGEGT, per germline. CDR3 length: 15 amino acids. The junction had 11 bases not matched to a gene; V was cut back by 5 bases and J by 5 bases. The CDR3 DNA follows: TGTGCCAGCAGTCCCAGAGCGGACAGGGCCAACGAGCAGTACTTC. The encoded protein is CASSPRADRANEQYF.

This chain connects TRBV12-3 or TRBV12-4 to TRBJ1-3, with D unclear. The CDR3 covers 18 residues. V lost 2 bases and J lost 2, with 19 bases in between. The CDR3 region is CASSLSRALNRPGNTIYF. The CDR3 DNA follows: TGTGCCAGCAGTTTATCAAGGGCCTTGAACCGACCTGGAAACACCATATATTTT.

This clonotype was counted between two and nine times. The V and J genes are TRBV10-3 and TRBJ2-2; tentatively, D is TRBD1 (7 bases). This CDR3 is built from 18 residues. Deletions cut 3 bases from V and 4 bases from J, with 21 bases between. The germline V gene encodes CDR1 ENHRY and CDR2 SYGVKD. For the CDR3, the DNA is TGTGCCATCAGTGACTTCCCCGGAGGGACAGACCTCACCGGGGAGCTGTTTTTT. Residues: CAISDFPGGTDLTGELFF.

The V and J genes are TRBV4-1 and TRBJ1-2; possible D gene TRBD1, 5 bases. Per the germline V gene, CDR1 is MGHRA and CDR2 is YSYEKL. This CDR3 is built from 15 residues. Trimming took 1 base from V and 7 from J, leaving 16 bases between them. The CDR3 is CASSQVFRTPAGYTF. The CDR3 DNA reads TGCGCCAGCAGCCAAGTATTCAGGACACCCGCTGGCTACACCTTC.

This clonotype was detected only a few times. The rearrangement links TRBV6-2 or TRBV6-3 to TRBJ2-5; D is ambiguous. V shed 4 bases and J shed 2 bases, with 8 bases lying between them. Looked up from germline, CDR1 is MNHEY and CDR2 is SVGEGT. The CDR3 runs to 13 residues. CDR3 nucleotides: TGTGCCAGCAGTTGGGGAAGTCAAGAGACCCAGTACTTC. Translated: CASSWGSQETQYF.

The chain recombines TRBV6-5 with TRBJ2-7; D unresolved. This CDR3 has 11 amino acids. The V end was cut by 2 bases, the J end by 9 bases, with 8 bases between. Germline V gene lookup returns CDR1 MNHEY and CDR2 SVGAGI. This chain's CDR3 is CASSYSGLQYF. The CDR3 bases are TGTGCCAGCAGTTACAGTGGGTTGCAGTACTTC.

V gene TRBV20-1 combines with J gene TRBJ1-6; D ambiguous. The germline gives CDR1 DFQATT, CDR2 SNEGSKA (reference sequence). The CDR3 has 12 residues. V shed 3 bases and J shed 10 bases, with 10 bases lying between them. Written as DNA, the CDR3 is TGCAGTGCTAGCTTATTCTCATCACCCCTCCACTTT. Translating it yields CSASLFSSPLHF.

This clonotype was detected only a few times. This sequence joins TRBV18 and TRBJ1-6; TRBD1 agrees at 7 bases. CDR3 length: 13 residues. Germline CDR1 reads KGHSH; CDR2 reads LQKENI. V lost 5 bases to trimming and J lost 8 bases; unmatched junction nucleotides: 3. CDR3 coding DNA: TGTGCCAGCTCAGGGGACAGAGATTCACCCCTCCACTTT. This encodes CASSGDRDSPLHF.

This clonotype was counted between two and nine times. The V call is TRBV6-6, the J call TRBJ1-2; D not certain. Trimming cost V 5 bases and J 2 bases, with 15 bases left between them. The CDR3 length is 15 residues. Germline assignment: CDR1 MNHNY and CDR2 SVGAGI (reference sequence). The CDR3 region has the DNA TGTGCCAGCAGTGCCGACGCAGTCGTAAACTATGGCTACACCTTC. Encoded protein: CASSADAVVNYGYTF.

This chain links TRBV28 with TRBJ2-7; D is perhaps TRBD1 (5 bases). The CDR3 extends over 13 amino acids. The V end was cut by 5 bases, the J end by 0 bases, with 8 bases between. Germline CDR1 reads MDHEN; CDR2 reads SYDVKM. The DNA of the CDR3 is TGTGCCAGCAGTGAGACAGACTCCTACGAGCAGTACGTC. This encodes CASSETDSYEQYV.